This TCR beta chain was identified during a study of T cells in Graves' hyperthyroidism and ophthalmopathy. The CDR3 spans 16 residues. The V segment lost 3 bases and the J segment 6 bases; nucleotides outside the gene matches: 12. Per germline, CDR1 LGHNA and CDR2 YSLEER. What was amplified from RNA transcripts were TCR beta CDR3 regions. Primed by the HTBI set, a first-round RT-PCR was run on the TCR CDR3. TCRdb called the multiplex PCR reads again in MiXCR, with one record for every CDR3 protein. The sample lists 450,000 to 600,000 distinct CDR3 sequences; less than 20% were seen once. This receptor was identified in a man aged 35-49 years with Graves' ophthalmopathy. Sequenced: blood. This chain uses TRBV4-3 with TRBJ1-1, with 8 bases aligning to TRBD1. The CDR3 DNA sequence: TGCGCCAGCAGCCACTCACTACAGGGGGGACCCTCTGAAGCTTTCTTT. Its translation: CASSHSLQGGPSEAFF.